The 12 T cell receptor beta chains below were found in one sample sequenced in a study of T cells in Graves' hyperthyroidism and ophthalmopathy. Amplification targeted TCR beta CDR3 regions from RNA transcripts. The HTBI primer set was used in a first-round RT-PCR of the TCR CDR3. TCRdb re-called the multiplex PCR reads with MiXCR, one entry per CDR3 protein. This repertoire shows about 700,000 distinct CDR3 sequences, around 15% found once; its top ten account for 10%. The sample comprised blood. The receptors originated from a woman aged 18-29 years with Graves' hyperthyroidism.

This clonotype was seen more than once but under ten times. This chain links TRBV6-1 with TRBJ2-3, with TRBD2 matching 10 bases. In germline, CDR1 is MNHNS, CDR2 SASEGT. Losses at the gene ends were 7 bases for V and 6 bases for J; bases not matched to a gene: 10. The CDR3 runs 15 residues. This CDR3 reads CASILIAGGSDTQYF. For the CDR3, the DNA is TGTGCCAGCATTCTAATAGCGGGAGGCTCGGATACGCAGTATTTT.

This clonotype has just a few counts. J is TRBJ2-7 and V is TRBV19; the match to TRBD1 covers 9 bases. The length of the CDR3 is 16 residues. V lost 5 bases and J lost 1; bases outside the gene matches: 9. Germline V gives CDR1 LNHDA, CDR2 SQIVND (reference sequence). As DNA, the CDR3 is TGTGCCAGTAGTCTCGCCGCCGGGACAGGGTCCTACGAGCAGTACTTC. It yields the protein CASSLAAGTGSYEQYF.

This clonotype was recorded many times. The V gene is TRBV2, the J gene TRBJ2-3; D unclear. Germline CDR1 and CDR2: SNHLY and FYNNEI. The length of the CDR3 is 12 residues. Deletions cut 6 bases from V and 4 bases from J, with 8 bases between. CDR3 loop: CASSRSADTQYF. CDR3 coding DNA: TGTGCCAGCAGCAGGTCCGCAGATACGCAGTATTTT.

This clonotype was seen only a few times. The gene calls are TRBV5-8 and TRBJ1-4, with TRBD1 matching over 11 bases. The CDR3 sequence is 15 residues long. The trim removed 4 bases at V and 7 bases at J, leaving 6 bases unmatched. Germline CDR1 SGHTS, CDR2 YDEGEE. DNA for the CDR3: TGTGCCAGCAGCCCTTGGACAGGGGGCCTTGAAAAACTGTTTTTT. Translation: CASSPWTGGLEKLFF.

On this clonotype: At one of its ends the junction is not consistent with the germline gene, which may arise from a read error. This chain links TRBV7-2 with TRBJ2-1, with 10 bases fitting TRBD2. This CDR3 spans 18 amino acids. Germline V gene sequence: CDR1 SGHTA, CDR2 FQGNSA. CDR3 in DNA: TGTGCCAGCAGCCCAACCCCTCTAGCGGGAGACGCCTACAATGAGCAGTCCTTC. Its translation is CASSPTPLAGDAYNEQSF.

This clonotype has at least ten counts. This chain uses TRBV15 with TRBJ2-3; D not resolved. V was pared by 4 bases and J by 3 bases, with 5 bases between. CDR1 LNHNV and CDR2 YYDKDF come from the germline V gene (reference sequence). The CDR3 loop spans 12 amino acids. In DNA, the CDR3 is TGTGCCACCAGCACCGTAACAGATACGCAGTATTTT. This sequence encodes CATSTVTDTQYF. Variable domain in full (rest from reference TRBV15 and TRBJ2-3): DAMVIQNPRYQVTQFGKPVTLSCSQTLNHNVMYWYQQKSSQAPKLLFHYYDKDFNNEADTPDNFQSRRPNTSFCFLDIRSPGLGDTAMYLCATSTVTDTQYFGPGTRLTVL.

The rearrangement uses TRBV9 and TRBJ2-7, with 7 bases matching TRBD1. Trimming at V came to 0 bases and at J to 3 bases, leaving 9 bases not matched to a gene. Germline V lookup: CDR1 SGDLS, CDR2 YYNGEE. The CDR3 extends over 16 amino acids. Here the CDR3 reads CASSVATGADLYEQYF. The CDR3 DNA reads TGTGCCAGCAGCGTAGCTACAGGGGCGGATCTCTACGAGCAGTACTTC.

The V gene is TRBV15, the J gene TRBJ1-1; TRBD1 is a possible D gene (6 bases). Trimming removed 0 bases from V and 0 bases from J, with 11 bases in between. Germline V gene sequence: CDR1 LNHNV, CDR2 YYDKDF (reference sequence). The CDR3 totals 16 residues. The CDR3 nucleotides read TGTGCCACCAGCAGAGATCCGACAGGAATGAACACTGAAGCTTTCTTT. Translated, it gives CATSRDPTGMNTEAFF.

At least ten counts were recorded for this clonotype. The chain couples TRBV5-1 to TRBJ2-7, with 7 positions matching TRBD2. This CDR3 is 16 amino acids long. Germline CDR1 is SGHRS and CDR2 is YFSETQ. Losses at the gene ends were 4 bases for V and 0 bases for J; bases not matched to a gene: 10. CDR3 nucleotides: TGCGCCAGCAGCACATCTAGCGGCTCTAGCTCCTACGAGCAGTACTTC. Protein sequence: CASSTSSGSSSYEQYF.

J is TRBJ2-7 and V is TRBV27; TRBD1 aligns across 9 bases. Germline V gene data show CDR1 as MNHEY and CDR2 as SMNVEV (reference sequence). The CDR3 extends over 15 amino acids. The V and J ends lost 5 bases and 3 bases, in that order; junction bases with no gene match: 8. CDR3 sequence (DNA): TGTGCCAGCAGTGGGGGACAGGGCTTGGGCTACGAGCAGTACTTC. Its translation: CASSGGQGLGYEQYF.

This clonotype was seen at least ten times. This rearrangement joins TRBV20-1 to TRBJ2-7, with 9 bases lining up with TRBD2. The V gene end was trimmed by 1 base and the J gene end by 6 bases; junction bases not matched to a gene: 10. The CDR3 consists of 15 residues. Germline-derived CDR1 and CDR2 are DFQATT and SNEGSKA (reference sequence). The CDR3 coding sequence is TGCAGTGCTAGAGGCGAGAGCGGGAGGCTCGGCGAGCAGTACTTC. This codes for CSARGESGRLGEQYF.

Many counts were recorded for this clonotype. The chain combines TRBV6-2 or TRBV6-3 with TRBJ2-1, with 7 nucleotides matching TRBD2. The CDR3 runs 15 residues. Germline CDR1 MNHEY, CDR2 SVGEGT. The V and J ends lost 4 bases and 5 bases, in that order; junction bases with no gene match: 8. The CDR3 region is CASSLGGEGHNEQFF. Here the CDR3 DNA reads TGTGCCAGCAGTTTGGGGGGGGAGGGACACAATGAGCAGTTCTTC.